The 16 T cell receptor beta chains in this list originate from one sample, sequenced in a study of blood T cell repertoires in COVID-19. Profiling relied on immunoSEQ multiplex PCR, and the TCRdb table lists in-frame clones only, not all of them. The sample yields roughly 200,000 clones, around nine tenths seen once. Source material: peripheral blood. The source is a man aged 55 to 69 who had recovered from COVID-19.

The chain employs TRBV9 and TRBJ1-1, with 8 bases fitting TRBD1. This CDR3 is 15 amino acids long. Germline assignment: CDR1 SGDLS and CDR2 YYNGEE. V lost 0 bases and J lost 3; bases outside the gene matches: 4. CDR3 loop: CASSVGAQGDTEAFF. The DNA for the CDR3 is TGTGCCAGCAGCGTAGGGGCACAGGGGGACACTGAAGCTTTCTTT.

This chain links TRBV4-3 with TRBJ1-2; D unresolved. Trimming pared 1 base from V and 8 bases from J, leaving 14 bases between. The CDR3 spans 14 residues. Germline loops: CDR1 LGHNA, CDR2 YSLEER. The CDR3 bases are TGCGCCAGCAGCCAAGTCAGAGCAGGCGACGGCTACACCTTC. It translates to CASSQVRAGDGYTF.

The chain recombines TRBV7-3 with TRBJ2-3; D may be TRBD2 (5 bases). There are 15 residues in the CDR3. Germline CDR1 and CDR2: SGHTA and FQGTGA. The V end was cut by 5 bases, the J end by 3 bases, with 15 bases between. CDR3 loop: CASSPLGGGTDTQYF. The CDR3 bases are TGTGCCAGCAGCCCGTTAGGAGGTGGGACAGATACGCAGTATTTT.

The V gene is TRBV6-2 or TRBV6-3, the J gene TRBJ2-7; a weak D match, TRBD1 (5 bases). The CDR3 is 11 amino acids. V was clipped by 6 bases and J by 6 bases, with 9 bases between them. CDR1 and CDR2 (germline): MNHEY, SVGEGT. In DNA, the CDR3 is TGTGCCAGCAGCTCAGGGTTCGAGCAGTACTTC. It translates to CASSSGFEQYF.

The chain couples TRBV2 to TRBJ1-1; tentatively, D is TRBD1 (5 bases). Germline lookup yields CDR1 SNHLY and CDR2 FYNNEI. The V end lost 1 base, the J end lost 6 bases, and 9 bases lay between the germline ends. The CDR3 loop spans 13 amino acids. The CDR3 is CASSEVGGAEAFF. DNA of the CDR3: TGTGCCAGCAGTGAAGTCGGAGGGGCTGAAGCTTTCTTT.

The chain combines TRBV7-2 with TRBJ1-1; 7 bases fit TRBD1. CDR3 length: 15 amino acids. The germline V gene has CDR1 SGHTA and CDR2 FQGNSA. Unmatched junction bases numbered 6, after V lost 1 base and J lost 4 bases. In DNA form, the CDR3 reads TGTGCCAGCAGCTTAGGGCCAGGGGGGACCACTGAAGCTTTCTTT. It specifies CASSLGPGGTTEAFF.

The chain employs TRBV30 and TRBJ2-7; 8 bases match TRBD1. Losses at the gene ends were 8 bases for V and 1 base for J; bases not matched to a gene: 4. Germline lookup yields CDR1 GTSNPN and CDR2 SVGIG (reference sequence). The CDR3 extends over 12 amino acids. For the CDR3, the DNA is TGTGCCCGCAGGACAGGGTCCTACGAGCAGTACTTC. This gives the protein CARRTGSYEQYF.

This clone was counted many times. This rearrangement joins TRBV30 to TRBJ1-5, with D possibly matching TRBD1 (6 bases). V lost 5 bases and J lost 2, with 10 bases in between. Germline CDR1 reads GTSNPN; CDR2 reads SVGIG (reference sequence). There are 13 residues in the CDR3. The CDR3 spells CAWAGEGNQPQHF. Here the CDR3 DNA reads TGTGCCTGGGCAGGGGAAGGCAATCAGCCCCAGCATTTT.

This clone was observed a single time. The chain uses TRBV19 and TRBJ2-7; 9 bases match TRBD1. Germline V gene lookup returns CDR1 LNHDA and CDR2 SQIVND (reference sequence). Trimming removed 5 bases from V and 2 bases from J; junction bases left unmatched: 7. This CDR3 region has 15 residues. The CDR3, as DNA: TGTGCCAGTAGTCAATACCGGGACAGGGCCTACGAGCAGTACTTC. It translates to CASSQYRDRAYEQYF.

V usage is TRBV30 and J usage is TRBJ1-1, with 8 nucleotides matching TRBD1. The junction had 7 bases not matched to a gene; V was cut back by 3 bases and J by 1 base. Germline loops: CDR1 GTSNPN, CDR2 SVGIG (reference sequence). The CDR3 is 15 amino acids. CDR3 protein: CAWRIQGARNTEAFF. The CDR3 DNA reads TGTGCCTGGAGAATCCAGGGGGCCAGGAACACTGAAGCTTTCTTT.

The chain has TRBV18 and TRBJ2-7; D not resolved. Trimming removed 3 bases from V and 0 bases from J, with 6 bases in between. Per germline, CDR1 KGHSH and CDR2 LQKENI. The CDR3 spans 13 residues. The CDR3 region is CASSPPGSYEQYF. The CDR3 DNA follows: TGTGCCAGCTCACCTCCAGGCTCCTACGAGCAGTACTTC.

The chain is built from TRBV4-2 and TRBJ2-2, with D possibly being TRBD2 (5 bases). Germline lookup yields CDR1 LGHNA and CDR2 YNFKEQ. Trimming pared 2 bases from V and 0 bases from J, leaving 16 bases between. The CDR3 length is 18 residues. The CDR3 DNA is TGTGCCAGCAGCCAACTTCTTCTAGCCCTTTCGAACACCGGGGAGCTGTTTTTT. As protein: CASSQLLLALSNTGELFF.

CDR3 bases: TGTGCCAGCAGTGAAGCTTCGTTATTTGCAGATACGCAGTATTTT. It is translated as CASSEASLFADTQYF. The chain couples TRBV6-1 to TRBJ2-3; the D is unclear. CDR1 and CDR2 (germline): MNHNS, SASEGT. V gave up 0 bases and J gave up 4 bases, with 11 bases separating them. The CDR3 spans 15 residues.

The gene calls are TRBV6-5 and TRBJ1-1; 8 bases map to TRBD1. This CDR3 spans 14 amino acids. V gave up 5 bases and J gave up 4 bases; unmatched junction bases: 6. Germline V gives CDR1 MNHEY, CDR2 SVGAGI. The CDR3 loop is CASSKTGVGTEAFF. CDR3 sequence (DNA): TGTGCCAGCAGTAAGACAGGGGTAGGCACTGAAGCTTTCTTT.

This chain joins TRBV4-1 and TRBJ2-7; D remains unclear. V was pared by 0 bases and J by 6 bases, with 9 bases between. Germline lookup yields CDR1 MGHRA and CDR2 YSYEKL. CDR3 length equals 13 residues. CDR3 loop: CASSQDSPSEQYF. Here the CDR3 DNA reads TGCGCCAGCAGCCAAGATTCCCCCAGCGAGCAGTACTTC.

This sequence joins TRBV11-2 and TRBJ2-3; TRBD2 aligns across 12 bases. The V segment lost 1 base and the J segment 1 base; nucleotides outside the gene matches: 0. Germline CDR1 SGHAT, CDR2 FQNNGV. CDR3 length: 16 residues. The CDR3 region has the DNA TGTGCCAGCAGCTTAGGGACTAGCGGGGGCACAGATACGCAGTATTTT. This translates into CASSLGTSGGTDTQYF.